This T cell receptor beta chain was recovered during a study of blood T cell repertoires in COVID-19. Sequencing used immunoSEQ multiplex PCR; TCRdb keeps in-frame clones, though not all of them. The table records approximately 220,000 clones, around 83% of them present only once. The CDR3 extends over 11 amino acids. Looked up from germline, CDR1 is SQVTM and CDR2 is ANQGSEA. V shed 7 bases and J shed 1 base, with 8 bases lying between them. The chain joins TRBV29-1 to TRBJ2-7, with a weak D call TRBD2 (5 bases). Sequenced: PBMCs or T cells enriched from blood (not recorded which). This receptor was taken from a woman in her forties who had recovered from COVID-19. CDR3 amino acids: CSGRGSYEQYF. The DNA of the CDR3 is TGCAGCGGTCGAGGGTCCTACGAGCAGTACTTC.